This TCR beta chain was obtained from a study of blood T cell repertoires in COVID-19. Turning to the study itself: COVID-19 samples from acute and convalescent phases originated in the United States, Italy and Spain. Sources were T cells, B-cell-depleted T cells, or PBMCs; the material itself was cDNA or gDNA.

Authors' methods: Quantification of nucleated cells was approximated via reference gene primer amplification. Only in-frame clones appear in the TCRdb table, and some are missing; sequencing was by immunoSEQ multiplex PCR. From that table come the V and J calls and clone size; the DNA was used to work out D and trimming. The sample has 150,000 to 200,000 clones, roughly 86% seen once. The V gene's germline CDR1 is SGHAT and CDR2 FQNNGV. There are 17 residues in the CDR3. Trimming took off 1 base at V and 3 bases at J, with 15 bases between the two ends. The source is a man between 65 and 85 years old with acute or convalescent COVID-19. The chain has TRBV11-2 and TRBJ1-4; TRBD1 might be the D (6 bases). The sequenced sample consisted of peripheral blood. The CDR3 loop reads CASSLAGGGAANEKLFF. The CDR3 DNA follows: TGTGCCAGCAGCTTAGCTGGTGGGGGGGCCGCTAATGAAAAACTGTTTTTT.